This T cell receptor beta chain was documented in a study of blood T cell repertoires in COVID-19. Study summary: There were acute and convalescent COVID-19 samples, and they came from the United States, Italy and Spain. PBMCs, B-cell-depleted T cells, or T cells were the source of the cDNA or gDNA that made up the material.

Authors' data handling: It was from reference gene primer amplification that nucleated cell counts were estimated. The table came from immunoSEQ multiplex PCR; TCRdb's copy has only in-frame clones and leaves some out. That table supplies the V and J calls and clone size; D and trimming were determined from the DNA. The sample contains around 230,000 clones, more than 80% of which appear only once. Germline values: CDR1 MNHGY, CDR2 SVAAGI. V lost 6 bases and J lost 1; bases outside the gene matches: 12. This CDR3 is built from 17 residues. The origin of this receptor is a man in his thirties or forties who had recovered from COVID-19. The chain carries TRBV6-9 and TRBJ1-5; 7 nucleotides agree with TRBD1. Sequencing input: peripheral blood. CDR3 bases: TGTGCCAGCAGGCCAACAGGGGTCCGGTCCAGCAATCAGCCCCAGCATTTT. As protein: CASRPTGVRSSNQPQHF.